A selection of T cell receptor beta chains follows, all from one sample in a study of blood T cell repertoires in COVID-19. Clones were sequenced by immunoSEQ multiplex PCR, and TCRdb holds only the in-frame ones, with some missing. The profile shows approximately 100,000 clones, 85% of them singletons. Sequenced material: peripheral blood. The receptors derive from a man at least 80 years old with acute or convalescent COVID-19. CDR3s include the opening cysteine and the closing phenylalanine or tryptophan. The D gene is left open where the match is weak. A clone size is listed for some rows: how often the clone was seen (once, few, many), or a class if it is expanded.

TRBD1 TRBJ1-5 TRBV30 once CAWSGDRDQPQHF TGTGCCTGGAGTGGTGACAGGGACCAGCCCCAGCATTTT
TRBD1 TRBJ2-5 TRBV7-9 few CASSTGQEQETQYF TGTGCCAGCAGCACCGGACAGGAACAAGAGACCCAGTACTTC
TRBD1 TRBJ2-2 TRBV5-1 . CASSVLQGTGELFF TGCGCCAGCAGCGTATTACAGGGGACCGGGGAGCTGTTTTTT
TRBD2 TRBJ2-5 TRBV27 . CATPGTSAGGQETQYF TGTGCCACCCCCGGGACTAGCGCGGGAGGGCAAGAGACCCAGTACTTC
TRBD1 TRBJ2-1 TRBV7-9 . CASSRAGGSYNEQFF TGTGCCAGCAGCCGCGCAGGGGGCTCCTACAATGAGCAGTTCTTC
. TRBJ1-5 TRBV28 . CASPPHEGTEQPQHF TGTGCCAGCCCCCCCCACGAGGGAACGGAGCAGCCCCAGCATTTT
TRBD1 TRBJ1-5 TRBV19 . CASLDRGEQPQHF TGTGCCAGTCTGGACAGGGGGGAACAGCCCCAGCATTTT
TRBD1 TRBJ2-5 TRBV6-1 . CASSEGTGLETQYF TGTGCCAGCAGTGAAGGGACAGGGTTAGAGACCCAGTACTTC
. TRBJ2-7 TRBV7-8 . CASSLAFLGGDEQYF TGTGCCAGCAGCTTAGCGTTCCTTGGAGGGGACGAGCAGTACTTC
. TRBJ2-2 TRBV9 . CASSVGDTGELFF TGTGCCAGCAGCGTAGGCGACACCGGGGAGCTGTTTTTT
TRBD1 TRBJ1-1 TRBV28 . CASSPMDRGPLKAFF TGTGCCAGCAGTCCTATGGACAGGGGGCCACTTAAAGCTTTCTTT
. TRBJ2-3 TRBV7-3 . CASSLTSISTDTQYF TGTGCCAGCAGCTTAACGTCTATTAGCACAGATACGCAGTATTTT
. TRBJ2-7 TRBV18 . CASSPGSYEQYF TGTGCCAGCTCACCCGGGAGCTACGAGCAGTACTTC
TRBD2 TRBJ2-7 TRBV19 . CASSISTSRSYEQYF TGTGCCAGTAGTATCTCGACTAGCCGGAGTTACGAGCAGTACTTC
TRBD1 TRBJ2-7 TRBV9 once CASSKRTGPNYEQYF TGTGCCAGCAGCAAAAGGACAGGCCCTAACTACGAGCAGTACTTC
TRBD2 TRBJ2-5 TRBV11-1 once CASSLGAGGSETQYF TGTGCCAGCAGCTTGGGTGCGGGGGGATCAGAGACCCAGTACTTC
. TRBJ2-5 TRBV9 . CASSAFGSGVQETQYF TGTGCCAGCAGCGCCTTCGGTAGCGGAGTCCAAGAGACCCAGTACTTC
TRBD2 TRBJ2-7 TRBV28 . CASSLQNPGTRLYYEQYF TGTGCCAGCAGTTTACAAAATCCCGGGACTAGGTTGTACTACGAGCAGTACTTC
. TRBJ1-2 TRBV6-1 . CASSEVQGIYGYTF TGTGCCAGCAGTGAAGTACAGGGAATCTATGGCTACACCTTC
. TRBJ1-2 TRBV30 . CAWSEWGDGYTF TGTGCCTGGAGTGAGTGGGGGGATGGCTACACCTTC
TRBD1 TRBJ1-1 TRBV11-2 . CASSQTGRRDTEAFF TGTGCCAGCAGCCAGACAGGGAGAAGGGACACTGAAGCTTTCTTT
TRBD2 TRBJ2-1 TRBV3-1/TRBV3-2 once CASSQDLVSGADNEQFF TGTGCCAGCAGCCAAGATCTAGTCAGCGGGGCTGACAATGAGCAGTTCTTC
. TRBJ2-7 TRBV12-3/TRBV12-4 . CASSLVNYEQYF TGTGCCAGCAGTTTAGTTAACTACGAGCAGTACTTC
TRBD2 TRBJ2-2 TRBV11-3 . CASSPRGSGATGELFF TGTGCCAGCAGCCCCCGGGGTAGCGGGGCGACCGGGGAGCTGTTTTTT
TRBD2 TRBJ2-7 TRBV6-5 . CASSYQRTSGTYEQYF TGTGCCAGCAGTTACCAAAGGACTAGCGGGACCTACGAGCAGTACTTC
TRBD1 TRBJ1-4 TRBV6-5 . CASSYSLDRGWEKLFF TGTGCCAGCAGTTACTCTCTGGACAGGGGATGGGAAAAACTGTTTTTT
TRBD2 TRBJ2-3 TRBV7-9 . CASSLGSRTSGTDTQYF TGTGCCAGCAGCTTAGGATCTCGGACTAGCGGCACAGATACGCAGTATTTT
TRBD1 TRBJ2-5 TRBV11-3 . CASSPRQGAMETQYF TGTGCCAGCAGCCCTCGACAGGGGGCTATGGAGACCCAGTACTTC
. TRBJ2-7 TRBV7-3 . CASRKDRNTYEQYF TGTGCCAGCAGGAAAGACAGGAACACCTACGAGCAGTACTTC
. TRBJ1-2 TRBV29-1 . CSVDFRLYGYTF TGCAGCGTTGATTTCAGGCTCTATGGCTACACCTTC
TRBD1 TRBJ2-7 TRBV18 . CASSPDREPYEQYF TGTGCCAGCTCACCGGACAGGGAACCTTACGAGCAGTACTTC
TRBD2 TRBJ2-2 TRBV27 . CASRRWVNSGGTGELFF TGTGCCAGCAGGCGTTGGGTTAATAGCGGGGGAACCGGGGAGCTGTTTTTT
. TRBJ1-5 TRBV18 . CASSPFAQRGLQPQHF TGTGCCAGCTCACCATTCGCACAGCGGGGCCTCCAGCCCCAGCATTTT
. TRBJ1-2 TRBV5-1 . CASSLSSPDYGYTF TGCGCCAGCAGCTTGTCCAGTCCTGACTATGGCTACACCTTC
TRBD1 TRBJ1-5 TRBV27 . CASSGGQGAVQPQHF TGTGCCAGCAGTGGGGGACAGGGGGCTGTTCAGCCCCAGCATTTT
. TRBJ1-1 TRBV12-2 . CASRLVLGGEGLQNTEAFF TGTGCAAGTCGCTTAGTTTTAGGGGGTGAGGGGCTGCAGAACACTGAAGCTTTCTTT
TRBD2 TRBJ2-1 TRBV25-1 . CASSGLAGLGRNEQFF TGTGCCAGCAGTGGGCTAGCGGGTTTGGGGCGGAATGAGCAGTTCTTC
. TRBJ1-4 TRBV7-9 . CASSSLGGAQGGSEKLFF TGTGCCAGCAGCTCCCTGGGAGGGGCCCAAGGGGGAAGCGAAAAACTGTTTTTT
. TRBJ1-5 TRBV5-8 . CASSLRDVGGGQPQHF TGTGCCAGCAGCTTGAGGGACGTCGGGGGGGGTCAGCCCCAGCATTTT
TRBD2 TRBJ2-3 TRBV28 . CASSLSLLRTSGFTDTQYF TGTGCCAGCAGTTTATCCCTGCTGCGTACTAGCGGGTTCACAGATACGCAGTATTTT
TRBD2 TRBJ2-1 TRBV5-1 . CASSIQGTSGRGKNEQFF TGCGCCAGCAGCATTCAGGGAACTAGCGGGAGGGGTAAAAATGAGCAGTTCTTC
. TRBJ1-2 TRBV7-2 . CASSLGAGDYGYTF TGTGCCAGCAGCTTAGGGGCAGGGGACTATGGCTACACCTTC